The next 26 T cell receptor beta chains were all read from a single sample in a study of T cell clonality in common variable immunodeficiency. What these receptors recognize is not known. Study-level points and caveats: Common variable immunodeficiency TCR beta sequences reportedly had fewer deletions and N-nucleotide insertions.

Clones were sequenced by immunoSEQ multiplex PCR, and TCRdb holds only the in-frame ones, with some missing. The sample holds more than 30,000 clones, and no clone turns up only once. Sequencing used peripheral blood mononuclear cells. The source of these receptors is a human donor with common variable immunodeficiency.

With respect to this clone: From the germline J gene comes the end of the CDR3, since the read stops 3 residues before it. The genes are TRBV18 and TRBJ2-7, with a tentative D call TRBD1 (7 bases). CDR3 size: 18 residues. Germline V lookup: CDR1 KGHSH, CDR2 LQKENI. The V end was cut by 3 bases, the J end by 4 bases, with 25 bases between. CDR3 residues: CASSPGGFRTGGWYEQYF. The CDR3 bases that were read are TGTGCCAGCTCACCCGGGGGCTTCCGGACAGGCGGGTGGTACGAG. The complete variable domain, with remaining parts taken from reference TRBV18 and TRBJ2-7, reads NAGVMQNPRHLVRRRGQEARLRCSPMKGHSHVYWYRQLPEEGLKFMVYLQKENIIDESGMPKERFSAEFPKEGPSILRIQQVVRGDSAAYFCASSPGGFRTGGWYEQYFGPGTRLTVT.

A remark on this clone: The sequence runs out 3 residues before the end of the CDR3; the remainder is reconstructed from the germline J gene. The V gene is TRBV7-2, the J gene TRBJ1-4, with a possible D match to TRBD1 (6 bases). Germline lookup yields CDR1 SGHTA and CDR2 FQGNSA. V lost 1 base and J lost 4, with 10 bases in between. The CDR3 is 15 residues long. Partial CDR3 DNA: TGTGCCAGCAGCTTAGGGACAGTATATAATGAAAAA. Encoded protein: CASSLGTVYNEK. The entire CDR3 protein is CASSLGTVYNEKLFF. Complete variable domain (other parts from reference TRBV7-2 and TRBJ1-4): GAGVSQSPSNKVTEKGKDVELRCDPISGHTALYWYRQSLGQGLEFLIYFQGNSAPDKSGLPSDRFSAERTGGSVSTLTIQRTQQEDSAVYLCASSLGTVYNEKLFFGSGTQLSVL.

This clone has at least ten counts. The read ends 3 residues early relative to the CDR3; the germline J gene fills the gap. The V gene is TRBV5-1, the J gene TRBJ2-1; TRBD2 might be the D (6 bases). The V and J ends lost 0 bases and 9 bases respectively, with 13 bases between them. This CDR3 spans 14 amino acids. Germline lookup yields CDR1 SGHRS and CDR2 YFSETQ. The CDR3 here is CASSLGREFSEQFF. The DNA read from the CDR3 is TGCGCCAGCAGCTTGGGGCGGGAATTTAGTGAG.

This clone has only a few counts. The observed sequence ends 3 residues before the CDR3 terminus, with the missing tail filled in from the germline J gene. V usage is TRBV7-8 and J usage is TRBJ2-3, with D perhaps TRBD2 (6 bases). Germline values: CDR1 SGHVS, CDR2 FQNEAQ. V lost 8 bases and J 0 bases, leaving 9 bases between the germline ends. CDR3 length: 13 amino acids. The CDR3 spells CASSGTSTDTQYF. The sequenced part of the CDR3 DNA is TGTGCCAGCTCCGGGACTAGCACAGATACG.

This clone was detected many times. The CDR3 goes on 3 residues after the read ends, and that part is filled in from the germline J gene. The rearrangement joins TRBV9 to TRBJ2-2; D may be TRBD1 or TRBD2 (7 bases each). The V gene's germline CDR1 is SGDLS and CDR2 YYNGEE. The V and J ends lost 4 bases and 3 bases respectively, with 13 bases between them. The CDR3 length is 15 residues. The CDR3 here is CASSQGEGHTGELFF. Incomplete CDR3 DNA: TGTGCCAGCAGCCAGGGGGAGGGACACACCGGGGAG. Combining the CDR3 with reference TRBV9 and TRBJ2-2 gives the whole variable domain DSGVTQTPKHLITATGQRVTLRCSPRSGDLSVYWYQQSLDQGLQFLIQYYNGEERAKGNILERFSAQQFPDLHSELNLSSLELGDSALYFCASSQGEGHTGELFFGEGSRLTVL.

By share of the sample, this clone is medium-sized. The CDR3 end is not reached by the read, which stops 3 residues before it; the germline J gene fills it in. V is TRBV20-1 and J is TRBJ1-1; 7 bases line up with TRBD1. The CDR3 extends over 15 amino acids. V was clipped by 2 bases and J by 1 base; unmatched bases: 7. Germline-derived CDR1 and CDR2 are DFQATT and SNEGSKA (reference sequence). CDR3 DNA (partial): TGCAGTGCTAGATTACTCGGGACAGCGAACACTGAA. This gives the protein CSARLLGTANTE. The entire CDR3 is CSARLLGTANTEAFF.

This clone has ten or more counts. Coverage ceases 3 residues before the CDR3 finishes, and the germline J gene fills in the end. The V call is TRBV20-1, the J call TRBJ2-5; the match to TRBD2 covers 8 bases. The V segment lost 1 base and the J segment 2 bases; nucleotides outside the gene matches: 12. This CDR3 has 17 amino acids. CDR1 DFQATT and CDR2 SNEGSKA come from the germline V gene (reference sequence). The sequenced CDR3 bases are TGCAGTGCTAGAGGGTCGAGGGCTAGCGGGCCTCAAGAGACC. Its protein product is CSARGSRASGPQET. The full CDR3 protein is CSARGSRASGPQETQYF.

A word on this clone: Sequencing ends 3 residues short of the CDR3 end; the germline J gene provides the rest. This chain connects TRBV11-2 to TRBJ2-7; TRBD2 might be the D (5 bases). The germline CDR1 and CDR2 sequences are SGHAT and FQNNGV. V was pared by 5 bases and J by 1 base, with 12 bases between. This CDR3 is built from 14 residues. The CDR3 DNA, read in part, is TGTGCCAGCAGCCCTGAGGGCAGGTCCTACGAG. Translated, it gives CASSPEGRSYE. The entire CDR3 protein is CASSPEGRSYEQYF. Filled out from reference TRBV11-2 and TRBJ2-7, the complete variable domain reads EAGVAQSPRYKIIEKRQSVAFWCNPISGHATLYWYQQILGQGPKLLIQFQNNGVVDDSQLPKDRFSAERLKGVDSTLKIQPAKLEDSAVYLCASSPEGRSYEQYFGPGTRLTVT.

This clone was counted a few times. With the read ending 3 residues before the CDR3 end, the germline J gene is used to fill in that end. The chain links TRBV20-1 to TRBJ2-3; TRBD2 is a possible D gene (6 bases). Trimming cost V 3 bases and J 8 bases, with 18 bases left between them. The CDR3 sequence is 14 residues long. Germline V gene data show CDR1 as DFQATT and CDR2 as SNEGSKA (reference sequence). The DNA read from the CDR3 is TGCAGTGCTAGGGATAGCGGCCTCCAAGGTACG. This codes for CSARDSGLQGT. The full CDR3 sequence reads CSARDSGLQGTQYF.

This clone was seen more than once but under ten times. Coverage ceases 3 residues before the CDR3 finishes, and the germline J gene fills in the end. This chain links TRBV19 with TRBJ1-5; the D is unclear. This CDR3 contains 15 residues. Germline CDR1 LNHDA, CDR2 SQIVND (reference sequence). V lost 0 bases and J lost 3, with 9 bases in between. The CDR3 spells CASSIDLAVNQPQHF. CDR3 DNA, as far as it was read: TGTGCCAGTAGTATAGATCTGGCAGTCAATCAGCCC.

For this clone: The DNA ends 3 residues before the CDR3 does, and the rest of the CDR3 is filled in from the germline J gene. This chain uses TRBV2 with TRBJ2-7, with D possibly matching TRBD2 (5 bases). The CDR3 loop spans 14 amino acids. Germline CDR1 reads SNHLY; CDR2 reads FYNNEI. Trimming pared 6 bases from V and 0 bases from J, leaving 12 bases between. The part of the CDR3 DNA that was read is TGTGCCAGCAGAAACAGCGGAAGCTCCTACGAG. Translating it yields CASRNSGSSYE. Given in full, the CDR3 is CASRNSGSSYEQYF.

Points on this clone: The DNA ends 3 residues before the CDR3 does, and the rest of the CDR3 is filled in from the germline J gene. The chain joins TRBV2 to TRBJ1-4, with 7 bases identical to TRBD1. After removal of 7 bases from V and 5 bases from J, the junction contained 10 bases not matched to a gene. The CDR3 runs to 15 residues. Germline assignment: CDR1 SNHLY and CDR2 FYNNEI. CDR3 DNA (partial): TGTGCCAGCATGTCCGCGGGAGGGGGCAATGAAAAA. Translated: CASMSAGGGNEK. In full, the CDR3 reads CASMSAGGGNEKLFF.

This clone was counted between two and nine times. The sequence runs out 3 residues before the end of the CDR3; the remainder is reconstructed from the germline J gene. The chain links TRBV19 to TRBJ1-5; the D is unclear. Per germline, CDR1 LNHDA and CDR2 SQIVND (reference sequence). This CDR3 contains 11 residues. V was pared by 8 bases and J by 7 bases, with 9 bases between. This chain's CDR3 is CASANSQPQHF. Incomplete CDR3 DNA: TGTGCCAGTGCAAACTCACAGCCC.

CDR3 in amino acids: CASSFAGRNQPQHF. CDR3 DNA, as far as it was read: TGTGCCAGCAGCTTTGCAGGGAGGAATCAGCCC. The chain combines TRBV7-2 with TRBJ1-5; the D gene is possibly TRBD1 (5 bases). The CDR3 extends 3 residues past the end of the read, so its final part is completed from the germline J gene. The V gene lost 3 bases and the J gene lost 4 bases, with 10 bases spanning the gap. Germline V lookup: CDR1 SGHTA, CDR2 FQGNSA. The CDR3 sequence is 14 residues long.

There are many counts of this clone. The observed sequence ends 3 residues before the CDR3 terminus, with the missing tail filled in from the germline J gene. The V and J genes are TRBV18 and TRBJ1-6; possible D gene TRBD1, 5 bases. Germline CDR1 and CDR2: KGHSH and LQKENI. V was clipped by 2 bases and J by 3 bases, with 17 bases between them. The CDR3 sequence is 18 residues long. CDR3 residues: CASSPTLAGRNYNSPLHF. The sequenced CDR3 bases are TGTGCCAGCTCACCAACATTAGCGGGACGAAACTATAATTCACCC.

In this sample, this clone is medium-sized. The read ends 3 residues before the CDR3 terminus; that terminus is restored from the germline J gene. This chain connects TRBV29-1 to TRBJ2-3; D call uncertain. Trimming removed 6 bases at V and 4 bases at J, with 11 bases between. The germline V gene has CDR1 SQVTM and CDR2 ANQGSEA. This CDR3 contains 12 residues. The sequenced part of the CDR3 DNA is TGCAGCGTGGGCGTGGGCTCAGATACG. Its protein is CSVGVGSDT. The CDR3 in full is CSVGVGSDTQYF.

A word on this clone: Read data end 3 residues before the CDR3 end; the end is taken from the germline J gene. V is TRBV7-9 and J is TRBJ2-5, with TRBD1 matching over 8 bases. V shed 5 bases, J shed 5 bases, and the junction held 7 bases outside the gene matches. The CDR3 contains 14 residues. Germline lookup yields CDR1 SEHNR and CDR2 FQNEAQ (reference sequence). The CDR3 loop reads CASSATGGGETQYF. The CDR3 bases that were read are TGTGCCAGCAGCGCCACAGGGGGTGGGGAGACC.

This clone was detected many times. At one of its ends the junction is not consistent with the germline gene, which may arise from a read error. CDR3 region: CASSQTGLPYEQYF. The CDR3 DNA, read in part, is TGCGCCAGCAGCCAAACGGGTCTACCCTACGAG. This chain joins TRBV4-2 and TRBJ2-7, with D unresolved. The CDR3 end lies 3 residues beyond the end of the read and is filled in from the germline J gene. The germline CDR1 and CDR2 sequences are LGHNA and YNFKEQ. The CDR3 is 14 amino acids.

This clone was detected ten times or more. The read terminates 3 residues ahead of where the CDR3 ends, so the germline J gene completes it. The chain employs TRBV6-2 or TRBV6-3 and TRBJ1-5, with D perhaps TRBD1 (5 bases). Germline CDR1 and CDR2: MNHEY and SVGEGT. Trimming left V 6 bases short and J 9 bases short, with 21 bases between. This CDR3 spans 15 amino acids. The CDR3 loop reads CASRFSGGASGPQHF. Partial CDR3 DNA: TGTGCCAGCAGATTCTCGGGTGGGGCTTCAGGGCCC.

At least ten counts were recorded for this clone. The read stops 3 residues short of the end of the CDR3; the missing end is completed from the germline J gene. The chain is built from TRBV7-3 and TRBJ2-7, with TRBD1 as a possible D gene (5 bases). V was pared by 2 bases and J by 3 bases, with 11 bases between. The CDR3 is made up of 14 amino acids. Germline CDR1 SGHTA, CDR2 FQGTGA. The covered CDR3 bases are TGTGCCAGCAGCTTAGGGGCAGGGCGCTACGAG. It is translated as CASSLGAGRYE. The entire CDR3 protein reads CASSLGAGRYEQYF.

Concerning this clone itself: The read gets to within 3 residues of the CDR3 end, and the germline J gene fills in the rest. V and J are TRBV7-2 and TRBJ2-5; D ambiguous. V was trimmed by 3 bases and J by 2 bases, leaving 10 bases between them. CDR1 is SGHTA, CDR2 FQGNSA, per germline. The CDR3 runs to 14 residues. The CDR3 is CASSLGQAQETQYF. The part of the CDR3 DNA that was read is TGTGCCAGCAGCTTGGGCCAGGCACAAGAGACC.

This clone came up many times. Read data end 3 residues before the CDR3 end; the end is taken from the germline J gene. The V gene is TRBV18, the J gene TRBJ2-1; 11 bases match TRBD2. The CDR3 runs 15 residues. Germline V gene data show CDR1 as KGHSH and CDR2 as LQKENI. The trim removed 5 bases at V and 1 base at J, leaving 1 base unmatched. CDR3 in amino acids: CASSLAGGSYNEQFF. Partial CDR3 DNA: TGTGCCAGCTCATTAGCGGGAGGGTCCTACAATGAG.

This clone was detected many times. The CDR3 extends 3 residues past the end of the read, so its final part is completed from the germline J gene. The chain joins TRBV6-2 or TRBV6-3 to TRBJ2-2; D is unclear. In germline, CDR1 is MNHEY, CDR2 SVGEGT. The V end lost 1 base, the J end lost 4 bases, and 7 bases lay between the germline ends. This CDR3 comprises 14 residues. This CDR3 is CASSYFSVTGELFF. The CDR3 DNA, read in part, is TGTGCCAGCAGTTACTTCTCAGTCACCGGGGAG.

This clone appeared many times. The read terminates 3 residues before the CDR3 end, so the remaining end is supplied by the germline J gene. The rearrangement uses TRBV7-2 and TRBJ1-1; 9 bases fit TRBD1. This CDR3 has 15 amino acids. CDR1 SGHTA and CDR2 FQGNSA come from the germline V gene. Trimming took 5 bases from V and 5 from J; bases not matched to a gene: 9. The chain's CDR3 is CASSHYRGRRTEAFF. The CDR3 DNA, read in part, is TGTGCCAGCAGCCACTACAGGGGGCGACGGACTGAA.

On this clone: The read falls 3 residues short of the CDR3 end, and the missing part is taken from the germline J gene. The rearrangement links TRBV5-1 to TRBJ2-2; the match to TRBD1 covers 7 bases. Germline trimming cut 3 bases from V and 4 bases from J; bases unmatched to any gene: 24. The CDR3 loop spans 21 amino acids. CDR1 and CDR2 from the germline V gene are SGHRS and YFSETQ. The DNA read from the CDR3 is TGCGCCAGCAGCTCCCCCGCCCGGACAGGTTCGATCAAAGGGGGCACCGGGGAG. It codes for CASSSPARTGSIKGGTGE. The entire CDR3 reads CASSSPARTGSIKGGTGELFF.

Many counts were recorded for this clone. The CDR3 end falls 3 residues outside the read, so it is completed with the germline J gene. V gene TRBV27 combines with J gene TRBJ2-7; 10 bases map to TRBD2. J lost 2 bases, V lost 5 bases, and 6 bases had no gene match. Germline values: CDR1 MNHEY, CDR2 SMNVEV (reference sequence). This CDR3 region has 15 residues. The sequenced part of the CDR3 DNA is TGTGCCAGCAGTGCGACTAGCGGGCCTACCTACGAG. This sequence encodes CASSATSGPTYE. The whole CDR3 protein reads CASSATSGPTYEQYF.